A single sample gave rise to the 25 T cell receptor beta chains below, sequenced in a study of blood T cell repertoires in COVID-19 (dated by TCRdb to the early 2020s). The protocol used for the library was the immunoSEQ multiplex PCR assay. TCRdb obtained this table from immuneACCESS and retained in-frame rearrangements with V and J assigned. These tables miss some clones; where compared with another copy, unresolved V genes account for less than half of the shortfall, and the remainder is unexplained. A total of some 200,000 clones appear in this sample, around four fifths of them only once. The ten most abundant clones make up roughly 6.6% of the sample. What was sequenced was peripheral blood. The receptors derive from a middle-aged woman with acute or convalescent COVID-19.

V is TRBV7-2 and J is TRBJ2-7, with D possibly matching TRBD1 (5 bases). V was cut by 1 base and J by 3 bases, with 16 bases left in between. The CDR3 sequence is 16 residues long. CDR1 and CDR2 from the germline V gene are SGHTA and FQGNSA. The CDR3 here is CASSLDPGRLGYEQYF. CDR3 DNA sequence: TGTGCCAGCAGCTTAGATCCAGGGCGCCTGGGCTACGAGCAGTACTTC.

The J gene is TRBJ1-2, the V gene TRBV29-1; 10 nucleotides agree with TRBD1. V lost 5 bases and J lost 0; bases outside the gene matches: 6. The CDR3 covers 15 residues. Germline-derived CDR1 and CDR2 are SQVTM and ANQGSEA. CDR3 protein: CSVPPGTGANYGYTF. In DNA, the CDR3 is TGCAGCGTTCCCCCCGGGACAGGGGCTAACTATGGCTACACCTTC.

The chain employs TRBV3-1 (or the pseudogene TRBV3-2) and TRBJ1-1; no clear D gene. CDR1 LGHDT and CDR2 YNNKEL come from the germline V gene (reference sequence). V lost 4 bases to trimming and J lost 0 bases, with 15 bases between them. The CDR3 sequence is 16 residues long. CDR3 DNA: TGTGCCAGCAGCCGCGGGATAGAAGATGTGAACACTGAAGCTTTCTTT. Amino acid sequence: CASSRGIEDVNTEAFF.

V is TRBV19 and J is TRBJ1-5; perhaps TRBD1 as D (5 bases). Trimming removed 2 bases from V and 4 bases from J, with 9 bases in between. The length of the CDR3 is 14 residues. The germline V gene has CDR1 LNHDA and CDR2 SQIVND (reference sequence). CDR3 protein: CASSIIRGNQPQHF. Here the CDR3 DNA reads TGTGCCAGTAGTATAATTCGGGGGAATCAGCCCCAGCATTTT.

The sample holds many counts of this clone. The chain links TRBV2 to TRBJ2-5; D unresolved. The CDR3 runs to 10 residues. Germline V gene lookup returns CDR1 SNHLY and CDR2 FYNNEI. V was cut by 6 bases and J by 4 bases, with 3 bases left in between. The CDR3 coding sequence is TGTGCCAGCAGCAGAGAGACCCAGTACTTC. Its protein product is CASSRETQYF. The entire variable domain, with the rest obtained from reference TRBV2 and TRBJ2-5, is as follows: EPEVTQTPSHQVTQMGQEVILRCVPISNHLYFYWYRQILGQKVEFLVSFYNNEISEKSEIFDDQFSVERPDGSNFTLKIRSTKLEDSAMYFCASSRETQYFGPGTRLLVL.

The rearrangement links TRBV2 to TRBJ2-1; weak D call: TRBD2 (5 bases). Germline V gene sequence: CDR1 SNHLY, CDR2 FYNNEI. V lost 10 bases, J lost 0 bases, and 16 bases lay in between. There are 15 residues in the CDR3. The CDR3 region has the DNA TGTGCCACCTTCGGACTCAGAGGCTCCTACAATGAGCAGTTCTTC. Protein sequence: CATFGLRGSYNEQFF.

The rearrangement uses TRBV4-1 and TRBJ2-1; 14 bases are shared with TRBD2. The CDR3 extends over 16 amino acids. Germline V gene data show CDR1 as MGHRA and CDR2 as YSYEKL. V lost 4 bases, J lost 10 bases, and 9 bases stayed unmatched. The CDR3 region is CASSPPGLAGVNEQFF. CDR3 nucleotides: TGCGCCAGCAGCCCGCCGGGACTAGCGGGAGTCAACGAGCAGTTCTTC.

The J gene is TRBJ1-2, the V gene TRBV28, with no clear D. Germline V gives CDR1 MDHEN, CDR2 SYDVKM. The CDR3 runs to 14 residues. V was cut by 3 bases and J by 7 bases, with 15 bases left in between. In DNA form, the CDR3 reads TGTGCCAGCAGTTTTAGCTCGATGGAGGGTGGCTACACCTTC. Encoded protein: CASSFSSMEGGYTF.

V and J are TRBV10-2 and TRBJ1-1, with a possible D match to TRBD1 (5 bases). V was clipped by 6 bases and J by 0 bases, with 11 bases between them. The germline V gene encodes CDR1 WSHSY and CDR2 SAAADI. This CDR3 is 14 amino acids long. This CDR3 is CASRKTEMNTEAFF. CDR3 coding DNA: TGCGCCAGCAGGAAGACAGAGATGAACACTGAAGCTTTCTTT.

The chain carries TRBV14 and TRBJ1-1; maybe TRBD1 (5 bases). This CDR3 has 14 residues. The germline V gene encodes CDR1 SGHDN and CDR2 FVKESK. The V gene lost 2 bases and the J gene lost 3 bases, with 10 bases spanning the gap. The DNA of the CDR3 is TGTGCCAGCAGCCAATTGACCAGGGACACTGAAGCTTTCTTT. This gives the protein CASSQLTRDTEAFF.

V is TRBV30 and J is TRBJ2-1; the D gene is possibly TRBD2 (6 bases). CDR3 size: 13 residues. Germline V lookup: CDR1 GTSNPN, CDR2 SVGIG (reference sequence). Trimming stripped 2 bases from V and 9 bases from J, with 14 bases between. The CDR3, as DNA: TGTGCCTGGAGTAGGAGACTAGAGGGTGAGCAGTTCTTC. Encoded protein: CAWSRRLEGEQFF.

The V gene is TRBV2, the J gene TRBJ1-1; D gene ambiguous. Germline CDR1 SNHLY, CDR2 FYNNEI. The ends were cut back, 3 bases at V and 7 bases at J, with 3 bases in the middle. The CDR3 spans 10 residues. The CDR3 here is CASSDYEAFF. DNA for the CDR3: TGTGCCAGCAGTGACTATGAAGCTTTCTTT.

The V gene is TRBV27, the J gene TRBJ2-2; D is ambiguous. Per the germline V gene, CDR1 is MNHEY and CDR2 is SMNVEV (reference sequence). Trimming removed 2 bases from V and 4 bases from J, with 5 bases in between. The CDR3 has 13 residues. CDR3 DNA sequence: TGTGCCAGCAGTTTAGGCGGCACCGGGGAGCTGTTTTTT. Protein: CASSLGGTGELFF.

This clone occurred once. This sequence joins TRBV6-1 and TRBJ2-5, with D tentatively TRBD2 (6 bases). Germline CDR1 MNHNS, CDR2 SASEGT. Trimming stripped 0 bases from V and 7 bases from J, with 18 bases between. CDR3 length: 16 residues. CDR3 DNA sequence: TGTGCCAGCAGTGAAGCGGAGGGGCCCATCGGGCGGACCCAGTACTTC. It codes for CASSEAEGPIGRTQYF.

This clone was detected once. The chain joins TRBV28 to TRBJ2-1, with TRBD2 matching 14 bases. Trimming removed 5 bases from V and 4 bases from J; junction bases left unmatched: 28. The germline gives CDR1 MDHEN, CDR2 SYDVKM. The CDR3 is 24 residues long. In DNA form, the CDR3 reads TGTGCCAGCAGTACCGTTTGGATGAGGACTAGCGGGGGGACCACCGCATTCCCGTACAATGAGCAGTTCTTC. This translates into CASSTVWMRTSGGTTAFPYNEQFF.

The genes are TRBV5-1 and TRBJ2-1, with 10 bases matching TRBD2. Germline V gene lookup returns CDR1 SGHRS and CDR2 YFSETQ. The length of the CDR3 is 16 residues. V lost 1 base and J lost 5; bases outside the gene matches: 6. The CDR3 region has the DNA TGCGCCAGCAGCTTGATGTGGGGACTAGCGAACAATGAGCAGTTCTTC. Its protein is CASSLMWGLANNEQFF.

This clone appeared a few times. The chain is built from TRBV29-1 and TRBJ1-1; no firm D call. V lost 6 bases, J lost 2 bases, and 7 bases lay in between. Per the germline V gene, CDR1 is SQVTM and CDR2 is ANQGSEA. The CDR3 sequence is 11 residues long. CDR3 loop: CSVFLNTEAFF. In DNA form, the CDR3 reads TGCAGCGTATTCCTTAACACTGAAGCTTTCTTT.

This chain uses TRBV3-1 (or the pseudogene TRBV3-2) with TRBJ1-5; 7 bases are shared with TRBD1. The V gene's germline CDR1 is LGHDT and CDR2 YNNKEL (reference sequence). J was trimmed by 6 bases and V by 6 bases; bases with no gene match: 8. This CDR3 is 14 amino acids long. CDR3 bases: TGTGCCAGCAGTAAGACAGGGTATGGTCAGCCCCAGCATTTT. It yields the protein CASSKTGYGQPQHF.

This clone was recorded a few times. The rearrangement links TRBV30 to TRBJ2-7; perhaps TRBD2 as D (7 bases). CDR3 length: 13 amino acids. The germline CDR1 and CDR2 sequences are GTSNPN and SVGIG (reference sequence). V lost 3 bases and J lost 7, with 16 bases in between. The CDR3 spells CAWSSQGAGEQYF. The CDR3 DNA is TGTGCCTGGAGCTCACAGGGAGCGGGAGAGCAGTACTTC.

This clone was recorded only once. The chain carries TRBV2 and TRBJ1-2; TRBD1 agrees at 9 bases. CDR3 size: 12 residues. The germline gives CDR1 SNHLY, CDR2 FYNNEI. With 8 bases clipped from V and 8 bases from J, the junction kept 6 bases outside the gene matches. CDR3 DNA: TGTGCCAGCCACAGGGGGCAGGGGGGCTACACCTTC. Translation gives CASHRGQGGYTF.

This chain connects TRBV5-6 to TRBJ1-4, with 12 bases identical to TRBD1. The V gene's germline CDR1 is SGHDT and CDR2 YYEEEE. V shed 4 bases and J 10 bases; nucleotides not matched to a gene: 5. The CDR3 is made up of 14 amino acids. This CDR3 reads CASSRDRGRRKLFF. The CDR3 bases are TGTGCCAGCAGCCGGGACAGGGGGCGACGAAAACTGTTTTTT.

The chain carries TRBV4-2 and TRBJ2-1, with D perhaps TRBD2 (6 bases). V shed 6 bases and J shed 1 base, with 16 bases lying between them. Germline-derived CDR1 and CDR2 are LGHNA and YNFKEQ. The CDR3 covers 16 residues. As DNA, the CDR3 is TGTGCCAGCAGTCGTAGCATGGAGGGGTCCTACAATGAGCAGTTCTTC. Translation: CASSRSMEGSYNEQFF.

This chain links TRBV15 with TRBJ2-4; TRBD2 is a possible D gene (5 bases). The germline CDR1 and CDR2 sequences are LNHNV and YYDKDF (reference sequence). Between the trimmed V and J ends, which lost 0 bases and 0 bases, there was a span of 15 bases. The CDR3 runs to 18 residues. The CDR3 spells CATSRESYSDLAKNIQYF. The CDR3 DNA sequence: TGTGCCACCAGCAGAGAGTCTTATTCGGACTTAGCCAAAAACATTCAGTACTTC.

The CDR3 coding sequence is TGTGCCAGCAGTGTGAGGTCCCCCCCCTACGAGCAGTACTTC. Residues: CASSVRSPPYEQYF. The chain couples TRBV28 to TRBJ2-7; D uncertain. V lost 5 bases and J lost 2, with 13 bases in between. Germline values: CDR1 MDHEN, CDR2 SYDVKM. The CDR3 is made up of 14 amino acids.

This chain joins TRBV11-2 and TRBJ2-5; possibly TRBD2 for D (5 bases). CDR1 is SGHAT, CDR2 FQNNGV, per germline. Between the trimmed V and J ends, which lost 4 bases and 3 bases, there was a span of 15 bases. The CDR3 runs 15 residues. The CDR3 DNA follows: TGTGCCAGCAGCTGGGGTGGGAGCGGTGAAGAGACCCAGTACTTC. It codes for CASSWGGSGEETQYF.